The rows below give T cell receptor beta chains drawn from one sample of a study of regulatory T cells in long-lasting Graves disease. MiXCR, run by TCRdb on the multiplex PCR reads, gives a single entry per CDR3 protein. Among 200,000 to 250,000 distinct CDR3 sequences listed, 15% to 20% were seen once. Sequences were derived from peripheral blood mononuclear cells (PBMCs), sampled at new diagnosis, from a patient treated with antithyroid drugs. All receptors derive from a female donor with Graves disease. Each CDR3 is given with its conserved first and last residue. The D gene is left open where the match is weak. Clone size is shown for a subset of rows, as once, few, many or a class of expanded clone.

len: 14
j_gene: TRBJ1-2
abundance: NA
d_gene: NA
v_gene: TRBV24-1
CDR3aa: CATSDPETNYGYTF
CDR3nt: TGTGCCACCAGTGACCCAGAGACAAACTATGGCTACACCTTC

len: 13
j_gene: TRBJ1-1
abundance: many
d_gene: TRBD1
v_gene: TRBV6-1
CDR3aa: CASTKTGGTEAFF
CDR3nt: TGTGCCAGCACCAAAACAGGGGGCACTGAAGCTTTCTTT

len: 15
j_gene: TRBJ1-2
abundance: many
d_gene: TRBD1
v_gene: TRBV20-1
CDR3aa: CSARSTEGQNYGYTF
CDR3nt: TGCAGTGCTAGATCTACGGAGGGACAGAACTATGGCTACACCTTC

len: 15
j_gene: TRBJ2-5
abundance: many
d_gene: NA
v_gene: TRBV6-1
CDR3aa: CASSEARGGRETQYF
CDR3nt: TGTGCCAGCAGTGAAGCGAGGGGGGGCAGAGAGACCCAGTACTTC

len: 15
j_gene: TRBJ1-2
abundance: many
d_gene: NA
v_gene: TRBV7-2
CDR3aa: CASSLAQGGNYGYTF
CDR3nt: TGTGCCAGCAGCTTAGCTCAGGGAGGAAACTATGGCTACACCTTC

len: 14
j_gene: TRBJ2-7
abundance: NA
d_gene: TRBD1
v_gene: TRBV6-1
CDR3aa: CASRDRDRFYEQYF
CDR3nt: TGTGCCAGCAGAGACCGGGACAGATTCTACGAGCAGTACTTC

len: 14
j_gene: TRBJ1-5
abundance: many
d_gene: NA
v_gene: TRBV10-3
CDR3aa: CAISESLGNQPQHF
CDR3nt: TGTGCCATCAGTGAGTCGTTAGGTAATCAGCCCCAGCATTTT

len: 14
j_gene: TRBJ1-3
abundance: many
d_gene: NA
v_gene: TRBV30
CDR3aa: CCGVSGTTGNTIYF
CDR3nt: TGCTGTGGTGTGTCCGGGACAACTGGAAACACCATATATTTT

len: 18
j_gene: TRBJ2-3
abundance: many
d_gene: NA
v_gene: TRBV25-1
CDR3aa: CASSGSGRGVQWTDTQYF
CDR3nt: TGTGCCAGCAGTGGCTCAGGGAGGGGGGTACAGTGGACAGATACGCAGTATTTT

len: 16
j_gene: TRBJ2-3
abundance: few
d_gene: NA
v_gene: TRBV6-1
CDR3aa: CATSDTGTQSTDTQYF
CDR3nt: TGTGCCACCAGCGACACCGGGACCCAGAGCACAGATACGCAGTATTTT

len: 14
j_gene: TRBJ1-1
abundance: many
d_gene: NA
v_gene: TRBV6-1
CDR3aa: CASSENSKNTEAFF
CDR3nt: TGTGCCAGCAGTGAAAACAGCAAGAACACTGAAGCTTTCTTT

len: 15
j_gene: TRBJ2-3
abundance: few
d_gene: NA
v_gene: TRBV6-5
CDR3aa: CASSYFVERTDTQYF
CDR3nt: TGTGCCAGCAGTTACTTTGTGGAGCGCACAGATACGCAGTATTTT

len: 21
j_gene: TRBJ2-1
abundance: many
d_gene: TRBD2
v_gene: TRBV28
CDR3aa: CASRSPAAYDRLAGVYNEQFF
CDR3nt: TGTGCCAGCAGATCCCCCGCGGCCTATGACCGACTAGCGGGAGTTTACAATGAGCAGTTCTTC

len: 14
j_gene: TRBJ1-4
abundance: many
d_gene: NA
v_gene: TRBV30
CDR3aa: CAWSATRVNEKLFF
CDR3nt: TGTGCCTGGAGTGCCACCCGGGTAAATGAAAAACTGTTTTTT

len: 12
j_gene: TRBJ2-1
abundance: many
d_gene: TRBD1
v_gene: TRBV29-1
CDR3aa: CSAGQGFNEQFF
CDR3nt: TGCAGCGCGGGACAGGGCTTCAATGAGCAGTTCTTC

len: 11
j_gene: TRBJ2-1
abundance: many
d_gene: NA
v_gene: TRBV2
CDR3aa: CASSGDNEQFF
CDR3nt: TGTGCCAGCAGTGGGGACAATGAGCAGTTCTTC

len: 13
j_gene: TRBJ1-1
abundance: many
d_gene: NA
v_gene: TRBV7-8
CDR3aa: CASSLGAGTEAFF
CDR3nt: TGTGCCAGCAGCTTAGGGGCAGGAACTGAAGCTTTCTTT

len: 19
j_gene: TRBJ1-2
abundance: many
d_gene: NA
v_gene: TRBV18
CDR3aa: CASSPFVKGQSLTYYGYTF
CDR3nt: TGTGCCAGCTCACCATTTGTGAAAGGACAATCCTTAACTTACTATGGCTACACCTTC

len: 13
j_gene: TRBJ2-3
abundance: few
d_gene: TRBD2
v_gene: TRBV20-1
CDR3aa: CSASGTSVDTQYF
CDR3nt: TGCAGTGCTTCCGGGACTAGCGTAGATACGCAGTATTTT

len: 15
j_gene: TRBJ1-2
abundance: many
d_gene: TRBD1
v_gene: TRBV7-2
CDR3aa: CASSSGTGLNYGYTF
CDR3nt: TGTGCCAGCAGCTCCGGGACAGGGTTGAACTATGGCTACACCTTC

len: 14
j_gene: TRBJ1-5
abundance: many
d_gene: NA
v_gene: TRBV30
CDR3aa: CALSSPGDNQPQHF
CDR3nt: TGTGCCTTGTCGTCTCCGGGTGACAATCAGCCCCAGCATTTT

len: 17
j_gene: TRBJ2-1
abundance: many
d_gene: TRBD2
v_gene: TRBV3-1
CDR3aa: CASSQVGRGSSYNEQFF
CDR3nt: TGTGCCAGCAGCCAAGTGGGTCGCGGGAGCTCCTACAATGAGCAGTTCTTC

len: 16
j_gene: TRBJ2-1
abundance: many
d_gene: TRBD2
v_gene: TRBV24-1
CDR3aa: CATSAVLTSGTDEQFF
CDR3nt: TGTGCCACCAGTGCTGTATTAACTAGCGGGACGGATGAGCAGTTCTTC

len: 15
j_gene: TRBJ1-5
abundance: many
d_gene: TRBD1
v_gene: TRBV6-1
CDR3aa: CASSVWPGGDQPQHF
CDR3nt: TGTGCCAGCAGTGTTTGGCCAGGGGGAGATCAGCCCCAGCATTTT

len: 13
j_gene: TRBJ1-6
abundance: many
d_gene: NA
v_gene: TRBV11-2
CDR3aa: CASSGRDGSPLHF
CDR3nt: TGTGCCAGCAGCGGCCGGGACGGTTCACCCCTCCACTTT

len: 18
j_gene: TRBJ2-3
abundance: NA
d_gene: NA
v_gene: TRBV7-2
CDR3aa: CASSFDLKVGRGPDTQYF
CDR3nt: TGTGCCAGCAGCTTCGACTTAAAGGTGGGGCGTGGGCCAGATACGCAGTATTTT

len: 16
j_gene: TRBJ2-3
abundance: many
d_gene: TRBD2
v_gene: TRBV11-2
CDR3aa: CASSLGLAGSTDTQYF
CDR3nt: TGTGCCAGCAGCTTAGGTCTAGCGGGAAGCACAGATACGCAGTATTTT

len: 14
j_gene: TRBJ2-2
abundance: NA
d_gene: NA
v_gene: TRBV24-1
CDR3aa: CATSDSYNTGELFF
CDR3nt: TGTGCCACCAGTGACTCCTACAACACCGGGGAGCTGTTTTTT

len: 18
j_gene: TRBJ1-2
abundance: many
d_gene: NA
v_gene: TRBV24-1
CDR3aa: CATSDSSPLGGAKYGYTF
CDR3nt: TGTGCCACCAGTGATTCTAGCCCGTTAGGAGGGGCAAAATATGGCTACACCTTC

len: 14
j_gene: TRBJ1-5
abundance: many
d_gene: NA
v_gene: TRBV18
CDR3aa: CASSPRGDGQPQHF
CDR3nt: TGTGCCAGCTCACCGAGGGGGGATGGTCAGCCCCAGCATTTT

len: 15
j_gene: TRBJ1-2
abundance: once
d_gene: NA
v_gene: TRBV20-1
CDR3aa: CSASKAGEDIGGYTF
CDR3nt: TGCAGTGCTAGTAAGGCAGGGGAAGATATAGGTGGCTACACCTTC

len: 12
j_gene: TRBJ1-2
abundance: many
d_gene: TRBD1
v_gene: TRBV3-1
CDR3aa: CASSDRAGGYTF
CDR3nt: TGTGCCAGCAGCGACAGGGCGGGTGGCTACACCTTC

len: 18
j_gene: TRBJ2-5
abundance: many
d_gene: NA
v_gene: TRBV11-2
CDR3aa: CASSSTWGDSPVGETQYF
CDR3nt: TGTGCCAGCAGCTCGACTTGGGGGGACAGCCCGGTAGGAGAGACCCAGTACTTC

len: 14
j_gene: TRBJ2-7
abundance: NA
d_gene: NA
v_gene: TRBV2
CDR3aa: CASSGQGSTYEQYF
CDR3nt: TGTGCCAGCAGCGGCCAGGGGTCCACCTACGAGCAGTACTTC

len: 19
j_gene: TRBJ2-1
abundance: NA
d_gene: TRBD2
v_gene: TRBV7-2
CDR3aa: CASSHPTQRLAETYNEQFF
CDR3nt: TGTGCCAGCAGCCACCCGACACAAAGACTAGCCGAAACTTACAATGAGCAGTTCTTC

len: 12
j_gene: TRBJ1-5
abundance: many
d_gene: NA
v_gene: TRBV19
CDR3aa: CASLHGNQPQHF
CDR3nt: TGTGCCAGCCTTCACGGGAATCAGCCCCAGCATTTT

len: 17
j_gene: TRBJ1-6
abundance: many
d_gene: TRBD1
v_gene: TRBV14
CDR3aa: CASSHRRDSSYNSPLHF
CDR3nt: TGTGCCAGCAGCCACCGCCGGGACAGCTCCTATAATTCACCCCTCCACTTT

len: 14
j_gene: TRBJ1-4
abundance: many
d_gene: NA
v_gene: TRBV28
CDR3aa: CASSDRGTNEKLFF
CDR3nt: TGTGCCAGCAGTGACCGTGGAACTAATGAAAAACTGTTTTTT

len: 16
j_gene: TRBJ2-5
abundance: many
d_gene: NA
v_gene: TRBV24-1
CDR3aa: CATSDPGGGLQETQYF
CDR3nt: TGTGCCACCAGTGACCCCGGAGGGGGGCTCCAAGAGACCCAGTACTTC

len: 14
j_gene: TRBJ2-1
abundance: many
d_gene: NA
v_gene: TRBV19
CDR3aa: CASSQDPSYNEQFF
CDR3nt: TGCGCCAGCAGCCAAGACCCCTCCTACAATGAGCAGTTCTTC

len: 14
j_gene: TRBJ2-7
abundance: many
d_gene: NA
v_gene: TRBV3-1
CDR3aa: CASSKGTVSYEQYF
CDR3nt: TGTGCCAGCAGTAAAGGAACAGTTTCCTACGAGCAGTACTTC

len: 16
j_gene: TRBJ1-6
abundance: many
d_gene: NA
v_gene: TRBV7-2
CDR3aa: CASSLAVRSSGSPLHF
CDR3nt: TGTGCCAGCAGCTTAGCGGTGCGGAGTTCGGGTTCACCCCTCCACTTT

len: 17
j_gene: TRBJ2-4
abundance: many
d_gene: TRBD2
v_gene: TRBV6-1
CDR3aa: CASSEGTSGRRENIQYF
CDR3nt: TGTGCCAGCAGTGAAGGGACTAGCGGGAGACGCGAAAACATTCAGTACTTC

len: 14
j_gene: TRBJ2-7
abundance: few
d_gene: NA
v_gene: TRBV5-1
CDR3aa: CASSLVGRWSGQYF
CDR3nt: TGCGCCAGCAGCTTGGTCGGCCGGTGGAGTGGGCAGTACTTC

len: 20
j_gene: TRBJ2-3
abundance: many
d_gene: TRBD2
v_gene: TRBV6-1
CDR3aa: CASSEGGLAGASYATDTQYF
CDR3nt: TGTGCCAGCAGTGAAGGCGGGCTAGCGGGAGCGTCTTACGCCACAGATACGCAGTATTTT